This T cell receptor (beta chain) was captured by sequencing in a study of OX40 agonist ivuxolimab in advanced cancers. The count of this clone is one. Sequenced by immunoSEQ multiplex PCR; TCRdb stores in-frame clones only, minus some. The data contain 69,000 or so clones, approximately 83% of them singletons. This CDR3 is 14 amino acids long. Germline V lookup: CDR1 ENHRY, CDR2 SYGVKD. The V gene lost 5 bases and the J gene lost 10 bases, with 15 bases spanning the gap. Sequencing was performed on CD4+ or CD8+ T cells sorted from blood, taken in a trial of the OX40 agonist ivuxolimab. This chain uses TRBV10-3 with TRBJ1-6; tentative D call: TRBD1 (6 bases). The receptor comes from an adult with an advanced solid tumor such as melanoma, head and neck, liver or kidney cancer. Written as DNA, the CDR3 is TGTGCCATCAGTAACCAGGGGAACGAATCACCCCTCCACTTT. Translating it yields CAISNQGNESPLHF.